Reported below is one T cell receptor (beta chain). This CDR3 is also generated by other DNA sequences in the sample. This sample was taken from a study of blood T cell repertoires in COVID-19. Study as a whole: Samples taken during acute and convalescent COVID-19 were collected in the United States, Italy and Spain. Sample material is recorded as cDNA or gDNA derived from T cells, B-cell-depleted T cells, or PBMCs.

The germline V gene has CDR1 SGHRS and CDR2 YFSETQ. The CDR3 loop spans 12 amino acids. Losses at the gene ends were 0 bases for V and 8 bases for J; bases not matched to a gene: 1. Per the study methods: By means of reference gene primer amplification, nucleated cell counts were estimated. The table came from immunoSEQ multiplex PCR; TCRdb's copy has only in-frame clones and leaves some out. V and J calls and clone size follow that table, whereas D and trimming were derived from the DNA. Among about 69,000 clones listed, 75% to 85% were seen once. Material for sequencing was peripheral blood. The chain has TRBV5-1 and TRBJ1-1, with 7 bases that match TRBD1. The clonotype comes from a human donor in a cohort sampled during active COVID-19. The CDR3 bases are TGCGCCAGCAGCTTGGGACAGGGCGAAGCTTTCTTT. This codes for CASSLGQGEAFF.